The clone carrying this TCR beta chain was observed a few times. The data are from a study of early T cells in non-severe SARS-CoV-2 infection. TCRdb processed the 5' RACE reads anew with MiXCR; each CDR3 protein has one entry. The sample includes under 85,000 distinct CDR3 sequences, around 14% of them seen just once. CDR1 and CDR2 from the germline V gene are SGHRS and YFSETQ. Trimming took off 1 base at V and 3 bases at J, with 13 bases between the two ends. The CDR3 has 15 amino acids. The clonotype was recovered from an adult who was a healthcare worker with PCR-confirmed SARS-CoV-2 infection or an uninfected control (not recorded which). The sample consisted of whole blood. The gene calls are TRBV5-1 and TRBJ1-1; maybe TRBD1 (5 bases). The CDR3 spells CASSLRVSRDTEAFF. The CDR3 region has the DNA TGCGCCAGCAGCTTGAGGGTTAGCAGGGACACTGAAGCTTTCTTT.